This is a list of T cell receptor beta chains from one sample in a study of cytomegalovirus exposure and HLA in healthy donors. Data came from immunoSEQ multiplex PCR; TCRdb stores just in-frame clones and leaves some out. The sample includes a few hundred thousand clones, 84% of them seen just once. Sequenced: PBMCs. The receptors were gathered from a woman aged 40-49 years in good health and CMV-seropositive. The CDR3 runs from the conserved cysteine through the conserved F or W. A D gene is named only where the DNA matches it firmly. Expanded clones get a size class; other rows say once, few or many, or leave the size out.

once	TRBV6-1	TRBD2	TRBJ2-1	TGTGCCAGTACACTAGCGGGGTACAATGAGCAGTTCTTC	CASTLAGYNEQFF
once	TRBV5-4	-	TRBJ2-5	TGTGCCAGCAGCGCTACAGGTTCCCGAGAGACCCAGTACTTC	CASSATGSRETQYF
-	TRBV5-6	-	TRBJ2-7	TGTGCCAGCAGCTTGACCGGACTCTCGCACGAGCAGTACTTC	CASSLTGLSHEQYF
-	TRBV27	TRBD1	TRBJ2-4	TGTGCCAGCAGTGTGGGACAGGGCAAAAACATTCAGTACTTC	CASSVGQGKNIQYF
-	TRBV28	TRBD1	TRBJ2-3	TGTGCCAGCAGTTTAGGGGACAGGGCGAAAGATACGCAGTATTTT	CASSLGDRAKDTQYF
-	TRBV19	TRBD1	TRBJ1-2	TGTGCCAGCTACAGGGGGAACTATGGCTACACCTTC	CASYRGNYGYTF
-	TRBV9	TRBD2	TRBJ2-1	TGTGCCAGCAGCGTAGGACTAGCGGGACGTAAGTTCTTC	CASSVGLAGRKFF
-	TRBV18	-	TRBJ2-1	TGTGCCAGCTCATCACTAGAGCGCAATGAGCAGTTCTTC	CASSSLERNEQFF
-	TRBV5-1	TRBD2	TRBJ2-1	TGCGCCAGCAGCTTGGAAGCTAGCGGGAGCCCACCGAGCTCCTACAATGAGCAGTTCTTC	CASSLEASGSPPSSYNEQFF
once	TRBV21-1	-	TRBJ1-1	TGTGCCAGCAGCAAAGTCGGGGGGCGCTTTGCTTTCTTT	CASSKVGGRFAFF
-	TRBV29-1	-	TRBJ2-6	TGCAGCGTTTACGGACAGCGCCTATCTGGGGCCAACGTCCTGACTTTC	CSVYGQRLSGANVLTF
-	TRBV7-8	-	TRBJ1-1	TGTGCCAGCAGCTTAAGACGCTGGGACTCTGAAGCTTTCTTT	CASSLRRWDSEAFF
-	TRBV11-3	-	TRBJ2-7	TGTGCCAGCAGCTTACGACAGTACGAGCAGTACTTC	CASSLRQYEQYF
-	TRBV14	TRBD2	TRBJ2-2	TGTGCCAGCAGCCAAGAAGGGACTAGCGGGAACACCGGGGAGCTGTTTTTT	CASSQEGTSGNTGELFF
-	TRBV19	-	TRBJ1-5	TGTGCCAGTAGTCCGGGGGGACCTACTAATCAGCCCCAGCATTTT	CASSPGGPTNQPQHF
-	TRBV10-3	TRBD2	TRBJ2-3	TGTGCCATCCGACTAGCGGGAAGAATCACAGATACGCAGTATTTT	CAIRLAGRITDTQYF
-	TRBV9	-	TRBJ2-1	TGTGCCAGCAGCGTATCCCCAACAGGGTACAATGAGCAGTTCTTC	CASSVSPTGYNEQFF
-	TRBV5-6	TRBD1	TRBJ1-2	TGTGCCAGCAGCTTGGGCAATCCAAGACAGGGTAATGGCTACACCTTC	CASSLGNPRQGNGYTF
-	TRBV10-3	TRBD2	TRBJ2-7	TGTGCCATCAGTGGGTCGCCGGGACTAGCGGGAGTTTTATCAGACTACGAGCAGTACTTC	CAISGSPGLAGVLSDYEQYF
-	TRBV28	TRBD1	TRBJ2-6	TGTGCCAGCAGTTTGAGCCAGGACAGGGGTTGGCCTGGGGCCAACGTCCTGACTTTC	CASSLSQDRGWPGANVLTF
once	TRBV30	-	TRBJ2-1	TGTGCCTGGAGATTTAGCGGTTTTGGGGATGAGCAGTTCTTC	CAWRFSGFGDEQFF
-	TRBV4-3	TRBD2	TRBJ2-7	TGCGCCAGCAGCTCGGGACTAGCGGGGCTATCCTTCTACGAGCAGTACTTC	CASSSGLAGLSFYEQYF